These 32 T cell receptor beta chains share one sample of origin, sequenced in a study of blood T cell repertoires in COVID-19. Produced via immunoSEQ multiplex PCR; TCRdb's table is partial and in-frame only. Of about 100,000 clones detected, about 80% appear once; the ten largest clones hold 9.5% to 13%. Sequencing input: peripheral blood. These receptor sequences come from a woman between 65 and 79 years old with acute or convalescent COVID-19.

CDR3 DNA sequence: TGTGCCACCAGCAGAGATCATTCGGGGAGCGGAAACACCATATATTTT. Encoded protein: CATSRDHSGSGNTIYF. The rearrangement joins TRBV15 to TRBJ1-3; D remains unclear. Deletions cut 0 bases from V and 4 bases from J, with 13 bases between. Germline CDR1 and CDR2: LNHNV and YYDKDF (reference sequence). The length of the CDR3 is 16 residues.

J is TRBJ2-1 and V is TRBV11-2; 13 nucleotides match TRBD2. The germline CDR1 and CDR2 sequences are SGHAT and FQNNGV. Losses at the gene ends were 5 bases for V and 8 bases for J; bases not matched to a gene: 12. CDR3 size: 17 residues. The CDR3 DNA sequence: TGTGCCAGCAGCCCGAGAACTAGCGGGGGGGCCCGGGATGAGCAGTTCTTC. Translated: CASSPRTSGGARDEQFF.

The chain couples TRBV27 to TRBJ1-4; weak D call: TRBD1 (5 bases). V was cut by 6 bases and J by 8 bases, with 7 bases left in between. CDR3 length: 11 residues. Germline CDR1 MNHEY, CDR2 SMNVEV (reference sequence). The CDR3 sequence is CASRYREKLFF. DNA for the CDR3: TGTGCCAGCAGATACAGGGAAAAACTGTTTTTT.

The chain is built from TRBV30 and TRBJ2-6; perhaps TRBD1 as D (6 bases). V dropped 5 bases and J dropped 3 bases, with 11 bases sitting between them. CDR1 and CDR2 from the germline V gene are GTSNPN and SVGIG (reference sequence). The CDR3 totals 14 residues. The CDR3 bases are TGTGCCTGGGGGAACAGGGTTGGGGCCAACGTCCTGACTTTC. Translating gives CAWGNRVGANVLTF. The full variable domain, its missing parts supplied by reference TRBV30 and TRBJ2-6, is SQTIHQWPATLVQPVGSPLSLECTVEGTSNPNLYWYRQAAGRGLQLLFYSVGIGQISSEVPQNLSASRPQDRQFILSSKKLLLSDSGFYLCAWGNRVGANVLTFGAGSRLTVL.

The rearrangement links TRBV7-9 to TRBJ1-2, with TRBD1 identical over 7 bases. Trimming removed 7 bases from V and 6 bases from J; junction bases left unmatched: 11. The germline CDR1 and CDR2 sequences are SEHNR and FQNEAQ (reference sequence). There are 14 residues in the CDR3. The CDR3 spells CASTKTGMIDGYTF. The CDR3 DNA follows: TGTGCCAGCACCAAGACAGGGATGATTGATGGCTACACCTTC.

This clone has a handful of counts. V is TRBV24-1 and J is TRBJ1-1, with 11 bases that match TRBD1. This CDR3 comprises 14 residues. J lost 5 bases, V lost 9 bases, and 7 bases had no gene match. The germline V gene encodes CDR1 KGHDR and CDR2 SFDVKD. The CDR3, as DNA: TGTGCCACCCGTCCGGGACAGGGGGGGACTGAAGCTTTCTTT. Protein: CATRPGQGGTEAFF.

V is TRBV6-5 and J is TRBJ2-3, with 8 positions matching TRBD2. This CDR3 comprises 13 residues. The germline V gene has CDR1 MNHEY and CDR2 SVGAGI. V lost 5 bases and J lost 6; bases outside the gene matches: 4. The CDR3, as DNA: TGTGCCAGCAGTCGGGGGGGCCCCGATACGCAGTATTTT. Translation gives CASSRGGPDTQYF.

The chain couples TRBV12-3 or TRBV12-4 to TRBJ1-2, with TRBD1 as a possible D gene (5 bases). V lost 6 bases, J lost 2 bases, and 7 bases lay in between. The CDR3 is 12 residues long. The CDR3 DNA reads as TGTGCCAGCAGCGACAGAAACTATGGCTACACCTTC. As protein: CASSDRNYGYTF.

V is TRBV3-1 (or the pseudogene TRBV3-2) and J is TRBJ1-2; TRBD1 might be the D (5 bases). The V gene's germline CDR1 is LGHDT and CDR2 YNNKEL (reference sequence). Trimming cost V 5 bases and J 3 bases, with 22 bases left between them. The length of the CDR3 is 17 residues. The CDR3 sequence: CASSTTRVRTGDYGYTF. DNA of the CDR3: TGTGCCAGCAGCACCACCAGGGTTCGGACGGGGGACTATGGCTACACCTTC.

This clone came up a few times. This chain connects TRBV5-1 to TRBJ1-2; possibly TRBD1 for D (6 bases). Trimming left V 3 bases short and J 6 bases short, with 15 bases between. Germline CDR1 and CDR2: SGHRS and YFSETQ. This CDR3 has 14 amino acids. The CDR3 here is CASSWRTESHGYTF. The DNA for the CDR3 is TGCGCCAGCAGCTGGAGGACAGAAAGCCATGGCTACACCTTC.

This clone was counted a few times. The J gene is TRBJ2-1, the V gene TRBV24-1, with a weak D call TRBD1 (5 bases). This CDR3 comprises 13 residues. Looked up from germline, CDR1 is KGHDR and CDR2 is SFDVKD. Trimming left V 1 base short and J 11 bases short, with 11 bases between. Written as DNA, the CDR3 is TGTGCCACCAGTGATTTAACAGGAACAAAGCAGTTCTTC. Translating gives CATSDLTGTKQFF.

The genes are TRBV18 and TRBJ1-5; D is undetermined. The CDR3 extends over 13 amino acids. Germline CDR1 and CDR2: KGHSH and LQKENI. Deletions cut 6 bases from V and 3 bases from J, with 9 bases between. In nucleotides, the CDR3 is TGTGCCAGCTCCGAGGGCATCAATCAGCCCCAGCATTTT. Protein sequence: CASSEGINQPQHF.

This rearrangement joins TRBV21-1 to TRBJ2-7; the D call in the table, TRBD1, was not verified against the DNA. TRBV21-1 constitutes a pseudogene. The CDR3 spans 15 residues. CDR3 bases: TGTGCCAGCAGCACCGGTCGACAGGCTCGATACGAGCAGTACTTC. It encodes CASSTGRQARYEQYF.

The chain employs TRBV6-4 and TRBJ1-6; D is unclear. The V and J ends lost 3 bases and 7 bases respectively, with 13 bases between them. This CDR3 has 15 residues. CDR1 and CDR2 (germline): MRHNA, SNTAGT. The DNA for the CDR3 is TGTGCCAGCAGTGAGGTTCGAGGTGGGAATTCACCCCTCCACTTT. Translation: CASSEVRGGNSPLHF.

This clone appeared a single time. The V and J genes are TRBV7-6 and TRBJ1-4; 9 positions match TRBD1. The CDR3 is 16 amino acids. Looked up from germline, CDR1 is SGHVS and CDR2 is FNYEAQ. Trimming cost V 10 bases and J 6 bases; bases outside gene matches: 15. Here the CDR3 reads CANNGARQGDHEKLFF. In DNA form, the CDR3 reads TGTGCCAACAACGGGGCGAGACAGGGGGATCATGAAAAACTGTTTTTT.

This rearrangement joins TRBV9 to TRBJ1-2; no firm D call. Germline-derived CDR1 and CDR2 are SGDLS and YYNGEE. This CDR3 has 13 residues. Trimming took 0 bases from V and 4 from J, leaving 7 bases between them. As DNA, the CDR3 is TGTGCCAGCAGCGTAGAACATTCCTATGGCTACACCTTC. It encodes CASSVEHSYGYTF.

The table lists this clone with a count of one. This rearrangement joins TRBV7-9 to TRBJ2-3, with a possible D match to TRBD2 (5 bases). CDR3 length: 15 amino acids. Trimming took 5 bases from V and 7 from J, leaving 19 bases between them. Looked up from germline, CDR1 is SEHNR and CDR2 is FQNEAQ (reference sequence). CDR3 DNA: TGTGCCAGCAGCGCCCGGGGTACACTTCAGAATACGCAGTATTTT. Translation: CASSARGTLQNTQYF.

The J gene is TRBJ1-2, the V gene TRBV2, with D perhaps TRBD1 (5 bases). Per germline, CDR1 SNHLY and CDR2 FYNNEI. V dropped 6 bases and J dropped 5 bases, with 16 bases sitting between them. The CDR3 runs 14 residues. The CDR3 DNA reads TGTGCCAGCAGCGAGTCCAGGGTGGGGTATGGCTACACCTTC. Its protein is CASSESRVGYGYTF.

The chain links TRBV7-2 to TRBJ1-6, with 7 bases identical to TRBD1. Germline V gene sequence: CDR1 SGHTA, CDR2 FQGNSA. The V and J ends lost 4 bases and 7 bases, in that order; junction bases with no gene match: 7. The CDR3 is 15 residues long. DNA of the CDR3: TGTGCCAGCAGCTCGTCCGGGACAGAGAATTCACCCCTCCACTTT. Translation: CASSSSGTENSPLHF.

The chain uses TRBV9 and TRBJ1-4, with 9 bases fitting TRBD1. Per the germline V gene, CDR1 is SGDLS and CDR2 is YYNGEE. After removal of 2 bases from V and 8 bases from J, the junction contained 7 bases not matched to a gene. This CDR3 has 15 residues. The CDR3 DNA reads TGTGCCAGCAGCGTCAGGACAGGGGTAGGCGAAAAACTGTTTTTT. It is translated as CASSVRTGVGEKLFF.

The chain carries TRBV9 and TRBJ2-1; a possible D gene is TRBD1 (6 bases). This CDR3 is built from 16 residues. V lost 3 bases and J 7 bases, leaving 20 bases between the germline ends. CDR1 is SGDLS and CDR2 is YYNGEE in the germline V gene. The CDR3 sequence: CASSAHGQGSRNEQFF. The CDR3 DNA is TGTGCCAGCAGCGCCCACGGGCAGGGGTCCCGAAATGAGCAGTTCTTC. The full variable domain, with the rest looked up from reference TRBV9 and TRBJ2-1, is DSGVTQTPKHLITATGQRVTLRCSPRSGDLSVYWYQQSLDQGLQFLIQYYNGEERAKGNILERFSAQQFPDLHSELNLSSLELGDSALYFCASSAHGQGSRNEQFFGPGTRLTVL.

V gene TRBV24-1 combines with J gene TRBJ2-7, with TRBD1 matching over 10 bases. The ends lost 6 bases at V and 7 bases at J; junction bases unmatched: 8. Germline V gives CDR1 KGHDR, CDR2 SFDVKD. The CDR3 spans 14 residues. The CDR3 loop is CATSPGQGREEQYF. Here the CDR3 DNA reads TGTGCCACCAGTCCGGGACAGGGGAGGGAAGAGCAGTACTTC.

V and J are TRBV3-1 (or the pseudogene TRBV3-2) and TRBJ1-4, with D perhaps TRBD1 (6 bases). The length of the CDR3 is 15 residues. Germline V lookup: CDR1 LGHDT, CDR2 YNNKEL (reference sequence). Trimming took 2 bases from V and 10 from J, leaving 17 bases between them. CDR3 nucleotide sequence: TGTGCCAGCAGCCAACTCGCGGGGGAGGGGGGAAAACTGTTTTTT. As protein: CASSQLAGEGGKLFF.

This chain joins TRBV5-5 and TRBJ1-3; D might be TRBD1 (5 bases). This CDR3 is built from 13 residues. The V and J ends lost 4 bases and 6 bases respectively, with 11 bases between them. CDR1 and CDR2 from the germline V gene are SGHKS and YYEKEE (reference sequence). The CDR3 sequence is CASSTETVNTIYF. In DNA form, the CDR3 reads TGTGCCAGCAGCACCGAGACAGTAAACACCATATATTTT. The entire variable domain, with the rest obtained from reference TRBV5-5 and TRBJ1-3, is as follows: DAGVTQSPTHLIKTRGQQVTLRCSPISGHKSVSWYQQVLGQGPQFIFQYYEKEERGRGNFPDRFSARQFPNYSSELNVNALLLGDSALYLCASSTETVNTIYFGEGSWLTVV.

The V and J genes are TRBV27 and TRBJ2-3, with TRBD2 matching over 7 bases. Per germline, CDR1 MNHEY and CDR2 SMNVEV (reference sequence). V gave up 4 bases and J gave up 2 bases; unmatched junction bases: 6. The CDR3 loop spans 15 amino acids. The CDR3 sequence is CASSSGTTHTDTQYF. The CDR3 DNA reads TGTGCCAGCAGTTCCGGGACTACTCACACAGATACGCAGTATTTT.

This chain connects TRBV2 to TRBJ1-2; no firm D call. V was clipped by 2 bases and J by 2 bases, with 9 bases between them. Per germline, CDR1 SNHLY and CDR2 FYNNEI. The CDR3 runs 14 residues. The DNA of the CDR3 is TGTGCCAGCAGTGAATCTGCAGAAAACTATGGCTACACCTTC. Its translation: CASSESAENYGYTF.

This sequence joins TRBV18 and TRBJ1-5; D may be TRBD1 (6 bases). The CDR3 is 13 residues long. CDR1 is KGHSH, CDR2 LQKENI, per germline. The V and J ends lost 3 bases and 6 bases respectively, with 9 bases between them. The CDR3 DNA sequence: TGTGCCAGCTCACCGGACAGTTTTCAGCCCCAGCATTTT. It translates to CASSPDSFQPQHF.

The V gene is TRBV12-3 or TRBV12-4, the J gene TRBJ1-1; D is unclear. V was trimmed by 3 bases and J by 1 base, leaving 6 bases between them. This CDR3 contains 13 residues. The chain's CDR3 is CASSFNTNTEAFF. CDR3 nucleotide sequence: TGTGCCAGCAGTTTTAACACGAACACTGAAGCTTTCTTT.

The chain uses TRBV6-2 or TRBV6-3 and TRBJ2-1, with 8 bases aligning to TRBD2. Unmatched junction bases numbered 9, after V lost 2 bases and J lost 9 bases. This CDR3 region has 15 residues. Germline V lookup: CDR1 MNHEY, CDR2 SVGEGT. The CDR3 nucleotides read TGTGCCAGCAGTTACCTCTCCGGGGGGGCCAGTGAGCAGTTCTTC. It encodes CASSYLSGGASEQFF.

The chain couples TRBV5-1 to TRBJ2-7, with 10 bases aligning to TRBD1. The length of the CDR3 is 15 residues. The V gene end was trimmed by 4 bases and the J gene end by 3 bases; junction bases not matched to a gene: 7. The germline V gene encodes CDR1 SGHRS and CDR2 YFSETQ. The CDR3: CASSRRDRGFYEQYV. CDR3 coding DNA: TGCGCCAGCAGCCGTCGGGACAGGGGTTTCTACGAGCAGTACGTC.

The CDR3 sequence: CASSRGDNQETQYF. The CDR3 DNA reads as TGTGCCAGCAGCCGGGGGGACAACCAAGAGACCCAGTACTTC. The rearrangement links TRBV7-2 to TRBJ2-5; D perhaps matches TRBD2 (7 bases). The CDR3 runs 14 residues. Germline V gene sequence: CDR1 SGHTA, CDR2 FQGNSA. Trimming removed 5 bases from V and 0 bases from J, with 10 bases in between.

This chain links TRBV19 with TRBJ1-5; TRBD1 is a possible D gene (5 bases). The CDR3 totals 14 residues. Trimming removed 5 bases from V and 7 bases from J, with 15 bases in between. Germline CDR1 LNHDA, CDR2 SQIVND (reference sequence). For the CDR3, the DNA is TGTGCCAGTAGTCGGTGGGGGGTTGGGCAGCCCCAGCATTTT. Its protein product is CASSRWGVGQPQHF.